This T cell receptor (beta chain) was obtained from a study of blood T cell repertoires in COVID-19. Study-wide background: Acute-phase and convalescent COVID-19 samples originated in the United States, Italy and Spain. Nucleic acid was either cDNA or gDNA, and it came from T cells, B-cell-depleted T cells, or PBMCs.

The CDR3 length is 15 residues. Per the germline V gene, CDR1 is MDHEN and CDR2 is SYDVKM. The V and J ends lost 2 bases and 5 bases, in that order; junction bases with no gene match: 5. TCRdb keeps only in-frame clones here, not all; method: immunoSEQ multiplex PCR. The sample yields about 110,000 clones, around nine tenths seen once. Sequencing input: peripheral blood. The TCR originated in a woman in her 30s with acute or convalescent COVID-19. The V gene is TRBV28, the J gene TRBJ2-1; 8 nucleotides agree with TRBD2. The CDR3 coding sequence is TGTGCCAGCAGTTTAGGCGGGGGGTACCACAATGAGCAGTTCTTC. Encoded protein: CASSLGGGYHNEQFF.